Presented here are 16 T cell receptor beta chains from one specimen sequenced in a study of T cells in localized non-small cell lung cancer. The assay was immunoSEQ multiplex PCR, and TCRdb's table has in-frame clones only and misses some. Here the sample spans tens of thousands of clones, approximately 90% being singletons. Source: peripheral blood, taken before any cancer treatment. These receptor sequences come from a male donor aged 60 or over with stage III lung adenocarcinoma.

The table lists this clone with a few counts. This sequence joins TRBV9 and TRBJ2-3; 8 bases align to TRBD2. J lost 6 bases, V lost 1 base, and 7 bases had no gene match. This CDR3 region has 15 residues. The V gene's germline CDR1 is SGDLS and CDR2 YYNGEE. CDR3 protein: CASSVLAGLGDTQYF. The CDR3 nucleotides read TGTGCCAGCAGCGTATTAGCGGGACTCGGGGATACGCAGTATTTT.

The chain combines TRBV4-1 with TRBJ2-1, with TRBD2 matching 7 bases. J lost 4 bases, V lost 1 base, and 4 bases had no gene match. Germline values: CDR1 MGHRA, CDR2 YSYEKL. This CDR3 is 15 amino acids long. The CDR3 region has the DNA TGCGCCAGCAGCCAAGTCGTCGGGGGGTACAATGAGCAGTTCTTC. Amino acids: CASSQVVGGYNEQFF.

The V and J genes are TRBV5-1 and TRBJ2-1; D unclear. The germline CDR1 and CDR2 sequences are SGHRS and YFSETQ. This CDR3 is built from 14 residues. V was clipped by 2 bases and J by 0 bases, with 6 bases between them. The CDR3 is CASSFTSSYNEQFF. CDR3 bases: TGCGCCAGCAGCTTTACAAGCTCCTACAATGAGCAGTTCTTC.

The table lists this clone with a count of one. The gene calls are TRBV19 and TRBJ1-1; possible D gene TRBD1, 5 bases. The CDR3 is made up of 13 amino acids. The V end lost 3 bases, the J end lost 5 bases, and 10 bases lay between the germline ends. Germline V gene sequence: CDR1 LNHDA, CDR2 SQIVND (reference sequence). The DNA of the CDR3 is TGTGCCAGTAGTATGGGGGGGGAAACTGAAGCTTTCTTT. The encoded protein is CASSMGGETEAFF. Using reference TRBV19 and TRBJ1-1 for the parts outside the CDR3, the full variable domain is DGGITQSPKYLFRKEGQNVTLSCEQNLNHDAMYWYRQDPGQGLRLIYYSQIVNDFQKGDIAEGYSVSREKKESFPLTVTSAQKNPTAFYLCASSMGGETEAFFGQGTRLTVV.

V gene TRBV28 combines with J gene TRBJ2-7, with D possibly TRBD2 on 6 matching bases. This CDR3 region has 15 residues. With 3 bases removed from V and 0 bases from J, the gap between germline ends came to 12 bases. Germline CDR1 MDHEN, CDR2 SYDVKM. The CDR3 reads CASSFYAGSSYEQYF. The CDR3 region has the DNA TGTGCCAGCAGTTTCTATGCGGGGAGCTCCTACGAGCAGTACTTC. Full variable domain (remainder filled in from reference TRBV28 and TRBJ2-7): DVKVTQSSRYLVKRTGEKVFLECVQDMDHENMFWYRQDPGLGLRLIYFSYDVKMKEKGDIPEGYSVSREKKERFSLILESASTNQTSMYLCASSFYAGSSYEQYFGPGTRLTVT.

The chain links TRBV7-2 to TRBJ2-3; no clear D. Between the trimmed V and J ends, which lost 2 bases and 3 bases, there was a span of 6 bases. CDR3 size: 13 residues. Germline V gene data show CDR1 as SGHTA and CDR2 as FQGNSA. The CDR3 DNA reads TGTGCCAGCAGCTTACTTTCAACAGATACGCAGTATTTT. Its protein product is CASSLLSTDTQYF.

This chain joins TRBV28 and TRBJ1-1, with D possibly TRBD1 on 6 matching bases. There are 15 residues in the CDR3. V was clipped by 6 bases and J by 3 bases, with 17 bases between them. Germline CDR1 and CDR2: MDHEN and SYDVKM. CDR3 in amino acids: CASRTQGMRYTEAFF. Written as DNA, the CDR3 is TGTGCCAGCAGGACCCAGGGGATGAGATACACTGAAGCTTTCTTT.

The chain couples TRBV19 to TRBJ1-5; 9 nucleotides align to TRBD1. V lost 7 bases to trimming and J lost 4 bases; unmatched junction nucleotides: 11. Germline lookup yields CDR1 LNHDA and CDR2 SQIVND (reference sequence). The CDR3 totals 16 residues. CDR3: CASTGGGGQGNQPQHF. The CDR3 nucleotides read TGTGCCAGTACCGGGGGGGGCGGACAGGGGAATCAGCCCCAGCATTTT.

The CDR3 coding sequence is TGTGCCAGCATGAGAACCCAGGGAGGTGAAAAACTGTTTTTT. This encodes CASMRTQGGEKLFF. V gene TRBV27 combines with J gene TRBJ1-4; tentative D call: TRBD1 (5 bases). The V gene lost 7 bases and the J gene lost 7 bases, with 16 bases spanning the gap. CDR1 is MNHEY and CDR2 is SMNVEV in the germline V gene (reference sequence). The CDR3 spans 14 residues. Looking up the rest from reference TRBV27 and TRBJ1-4 gives the full variable domain: EAQVTQNPRYLITVTGKKLTVTCSQNMNHEYMSWYRQDPGLGLRQIYYSMNVEVTDKGDVPEGYKVSRKEKRNFPLILESPSPNQTSLYFCASMRTQGGEKLFFGSGTQLSVL.

The chain couples TRBV7-2 to TRBJ2-7; possibly TRBD2 for D (5 bases). This CDR3 region has 15 residues. Germline V gene lookup returns CDR1 SGHTA and CDR2 FQGNSA. Trimming took off 2 bases at V and 0 bases at J, with 11 bases between the two ends. The CDR3 bases are TGTGCCAGCAGCTTATTCCCACGGGGCTCCTACGAGCAGTACTTC. Its protein is CASSLFPRGSYEQYF.

The gene calls are TRBV7-9 and TRBJ1-1, with 7 bases lining up with TRBD1. V trimming: 7 bases; J trimming: 7 bases; junction bases outside the gene matches: 9. The CDR3 contains 13 residues. Looked up from germline, CDR1 is SEHNR and CDR2 is FQNEAQ (reference sequence). DNA of the CDR3: TGTGCCAGCACCCCCGGGACAGAGGTTGAAGCTTTCTTT. Translation gives CASTPGTEVEAFF.

The chain couples TRBV5-6 to TRBJ1-4, with TRBD1 matching 7 bases. Germline values: CDR1 SGHDT, CDR2 YYEEEE. The CDR3 has 17 amino acids. The V and J ends lost 3 bases and 2 bases, in that order; junction bases with no gene match: 10. This chain's CDR3 is CASSSLTGIGTNEKLFF. The CDR3 DNA is TGTGCCAGCAGCTCCCTGACAGGGATCGGCACTAATGAAAAACTGTTTTTT.

This clone appeared a single time. The chain links TRBV6-5 to TRBJ1-1, with D perhaps TRBD1 (6 bases). Germline CDR1 reads MNHEY; CDR2 reads SVGAGI. The CDR3 consists of 14 residues. V was shortened by 5 bases and J by 3 bases, with 13 bases between the two germline ends. The CDR3 DNA follows: TGTGCCAGCAGTCGAGGGGGAGGGCACACTGAAGCTTTCTTT. Translating it yields CASSRGGGHTEAFF.

This chain links TRBV7-2 with TRBJ2-7; 8 nucleotides align to TRBD2. There are 15 residues in the CDR3. The V gene's germline CDR1 is SGHTA and CDR2 FQGNSA. Trimming took 5 bases from V and 2 from J; bases not matched to a gene: 8. Here the CDR3 DNA reads TGTGCCAGCAGCGTCAGCCCGGGGGGGCCCTACGAGCAGTACTTC. Translated, it gives CASSVSPGGPYEQYF.

This sequence joins TRBV19 and TRBJ2-7, with 7 nucleotides matching TRBD1. Germline values: CDR1 LNHDA, CDR2 SQIVND (reference sequence). CDR3 length equals 12 residues. V lost 8 bases, J lost 3 bases, and 4 bases stayed unmatched. CDR3 nucleotides: TGTGCCAGTGGGGACAGTATCTACGAGCAGTACTTC. It codes for CASGDSIYEQYF.

This rearrangement joins TRBV5-1 to TRBJ2-3; D uncertain. Per the germline V gene, CDR1 is SGHRS and CDR2 is YFSETQ. The CDR3 has 11 amino acids. V was shortened by 0 bases and J by 4 bases, with 0 bases between the two germline ends. CDR3 bases: TGCGCCAGCAGCTTGGCAGATACGCAGTATTTT. This encodes CASSLADTQYF.